The entry below describes one T cell receptor (beta chain). What it recognizes is unknown. RNA was extracted and reverse transcribed into cDNA as the sequencing template. Sequenced by immunoSEQ multiplex PCR; TCRdb stores in-frame clones only, minus some. The profile covers approximately 91,000 clones, with 35% to 45% appearing a single time and under 0.9% taken by the ten largest. Sampling of alopecia areata patients yielded lesional scalp punch biopsies as well as peripheral blood. This specimen belongs to a study of CD8+ T cells in alopecia areata. The study, taken as a whole, reports: Scalp data also include sequences from resident alphabeta T cells of normal skin.

This CDR3 has 14 amino acids. Trimming took off 1 base at V and 5 bases at J, with 11 bases between the two ends. Looked up from germline, CDR1 is SGHTA and CDR2 is FQGNSA. The sample taken for sequencing was CD4+ T cells sorted from blood. The sequence came from a human donor with alopecia areata. The rearrangement joins TRBV7-2 to TRBJ2-5, with D possibly matching TRBD2 (7 bases). CDR3 loop: CASSLEGGPETQYF. The CDR3 region has the DNA TGTGCCAGCAGCTTAGAGGGGGGGCCGGAGACCCAGTACTTC.